This entry describes one T cell receptor beta chain. CDR1 and CDR2 from the germline V gene are LGHNA and YSLEER. V gave up 0 bases and J gave up 7 bases, with 9 bases separating them. This CDR3 region has 14 residues. The sample comes from a study of cytomegalovirus exposure and HLA in healthy donors. It was with 60 Vbeta and 13 Jbeta primers that the PCR ran. The authors' processing: A later analysis counted about 80 million unique TCR beta chains, around 10 million shared. The protocol was immunoSEQ multiplex PCR, while the TCRdb copy is restricted to in-frame clones and leaves out a portion. V and J calls and clone size are as listed in that table; D and trimming were resolved from the DNA. The sample yields 200,000 to 300,000 clones, around four fifths seen once.

The V gene is TRBV4-3, the J gene TRBJ2-2; a possible D gene is TRBD2 (6 bases). This receptor was taken from a woman in her 40s in good health and CMV-seropositive. Sample: PBMCs. DNA of the CDR3: TGCGCCAGCAGCCAAGATATCGGGAGCGGGGAGCTGTTTTTT. Protein sequence: CASSQDIGSGELFF.